Reported below is one TCR beta chain. Its specificity is unknown. The sample originates from a study of immune evolution from preneoplasia to lung adenocarcinoma. Study outcomes and limitations: Normal lung had highest clonality; later lesions appeared denser, more diverse.

Libraries were prepared by immunoSEQ multiplex PCR; TCRdb keeps only in-frame clonotypes and omits some of them. The table records roughly 4,400 clones, over 65% of them present only once. With 2 bases removed from V and 7 bases from J, the gap between germline ends came to 11 bases. This CDR3 is built from 13 residues. Germline CDR1 is SGHTA and CDR2 is FQGTGA. The specimen was FFPE adjacent normal lung tissue. The chain employs TRBV7-3 and TRBJ1-2; D not resolved. The receptor comes from a person between 60 and 80 years old with lung adenocarcinoma. The CDR3 region has the DNA TGTGCCAGCAGCTTAGATGCGACCTCTGGCTACACCTTC. It encodes CASSLDATSGYTF.